This T cell receptor beta chain came from a study of neurological immune-mediated disorders. General study findings and limits: The greatest TCR clonal expansion appeared in HTLV-1-associated myelopathy and the smallest, falling below healthy controls, in multiple sclerosis.

Germline CDR1 is SGHVS and CDR2 is FQNEAQ. With V trimmed by 4 bases and J by 4 bases, 18 bases remained unmatched. This CDR3 has 18 amino acids. A remark on this clonotype: Antigen specificity is unknown.

Each sequencing run yielded over 160 million TCR-beta sequences from 15-18 subjects. MiXCR was run by TCRdb on the 5' RACE reads, yielding one entry per CDR3 protein. This sample has about 52,000 distinct CDR3 sequences; about 3.8% occur once, and the top ten carry 6% to 7%. This TCR was recovered from a man aged 60 to 75 with multiple sclerosis. What was sequenced was PBMCs. The chain links TRBV7-8 to TRBJ2-7; 8 bases are shared with TRBD2. CDR3 sequence (DNA): TGTGCCAGCAGCTCCCCCGCCCCTATAGCGGGAAGAAATTACGAGCAGTACTTC. This encodes CASSSPAPIAGRNYEQYF.